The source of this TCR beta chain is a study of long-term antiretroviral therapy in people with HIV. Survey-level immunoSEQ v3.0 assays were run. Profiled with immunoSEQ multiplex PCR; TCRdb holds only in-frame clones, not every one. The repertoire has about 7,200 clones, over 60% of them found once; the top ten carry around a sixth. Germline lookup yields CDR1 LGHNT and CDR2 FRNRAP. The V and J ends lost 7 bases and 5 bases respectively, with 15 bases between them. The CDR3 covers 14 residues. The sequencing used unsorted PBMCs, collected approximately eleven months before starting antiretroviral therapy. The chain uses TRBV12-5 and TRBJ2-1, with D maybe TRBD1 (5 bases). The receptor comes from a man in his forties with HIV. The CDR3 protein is CASAPRVGNNEQFF. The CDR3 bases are TGTGCTAGTGCTCCCAGGGTGGGGAACAATGAGCAGTTCTTC.